The next 20 T cell receptor beta chains were all read from a single sample in a study of long-term antiretroviral therapy in people with HIV (dated by TCRdb to about 2022). The immunoSEQ hsTCRB v3.0 assay was used at survey level resolution for TRB variable region sequencing. Sourced from immuneACCESS, this table was stored by TCRdb with only in-frame sequences that have V and J called. A share of the clones is absent; for the studies checked, an unresolved V gene accounts for under half, and the remainder has no known explanation. In this sample the table shows roughly 29,000 clones, around 85% of which occur a single time. The ten largest clones represent about 7.7% of the sample. The sequenced sample was unsorted PBMCs, obtained 3 years after starting antiretroviral therapy. The source of these receptors is a middle-aged man with HIV.

The rearrangement joins TRBV25-1 to TRBJ2-7; 7 nucleotides line up with TRBD1. In germline, CDR1 is MGHDK, CDR2 SYGVNS. V shed 6 bases and J 3 bases; nucleotides not matched to a gene: 14. The CDR3 runs 16 residues. This CDR3 reads CASSPGTPGTDYEQYF. The CDR3 coding sequence is TGTGCCAGCAGCCCAGGTACGCCGGGGACAGACTACGAGCAGTACTTC.

This sequence joins TRBV5-6 and TRBJ2-1; 8 nucleotides line up with TRBD2. This CDR3 is 14 amino acids long. Germline V gene lookup returns CDR1 SGHDT and CDR2 YYEEEE. V lost 7 bases to trimming and J lost 2 bases; unmatched junction nucleotides: 5. Here the CDR3 DNA reads TGTGCCAGCCTACTAGCGGATCCCTACAATGAGCAGTTCTTC. Translation: CASLLADPYNEQFF.

V gene TRBV16 combines with J gene TRBJ2-7, with 9 bases fitting TRBD2. CDR3 length: 17 residues. Germline loops: CDR1 KGHSY, CDR2 FQNENV. V lost 0 bases to trimming and J lost 7 bases; unmatched junction nucleotides: 13. The CDR3 protein is CASSQSMASGDPREQYF. Here the CDR3 DNA reads TGTGCCAGCAGCCAATCGATGGCTAGCGGGGACCCCCGGGAGCAGTACTTC.

The chain has TRBV7-9 and TRBJ2-2, with 8 nucleotides matching TRBD2. After removal of 4 bases from V and 3 bases from J, the junction contained 4 bases not matched to a gene. The CDR3 totals 15 residues. Germline V lookup: CDR1 SEHNR, CDR2 FQNEAQ (reference sequence). The DNA of the CDR3 is TGTGCCAGCAGCTCGCCGGGAGGGGACACCGGGGAGCTGTTTTTT. Amino acids: CASSSPGGDTGELFF.

The chain has TRBV11-3 and TRBJ2-1; TRBD2 matches 7 bases. Germline V gene data show CDR1 as SGHNT and CDR2 as YENEEA. Trimming took 2 bases from V and 5 from J; bases not matched to a gene: 0. The CDR3 extends over 13 amino acids. In nucleotides, the CDR3 is TGTGCCAGCAGCTTACTAGCGGACAATGAGCAGTTCTTC. Protein sequence: CASSLLADNEQFF.

Only a few counts were recorded for this clone. The chain has TRBV7-3 and TRBJ1-2; the match to TRBD1 covers 8 bases. The junction had 5 bases not matched to a gene; V was cut back by 3 bases and J by 5 bases. Looked up from germline, CDR1 is SGHTA and CDR2 is FQGTGA. This CDR3 is 14 amino acids long. The chain's CDR3 is CASSFTDRGYGYTF. As DNA, the CDR3 is TGTGCCAGCAGCTTCACCGACAGGGGATATGGCTACACCTTC. The variable domain in full, with the rest retrieved from reference TRBV7-3 and TRBJ1-2, is GAGVSQTPSNKVTEKGKYVELRCDPISGHTALYWYRQSLGQGPEFLIYFQGTGAADDSGLPNDRFFAVRPEGSVSTLKIQRTERGDSAVYLCASSFTDRGYGYTFGSGTRLTVV.

Worth noting for this clone: The junction departs from germline at one end; a sequencing error may be responsible. The chain employs TRBV27 and TRBJ2-1, with D unresolved. Germline lookup yields CDR1 MNHEY and CDR2 SMNVEV (reference sequence). This CDR3 spans 16 amino acids. This CDR3 reads CASGYPRPRSYNKQFF. The CDR3 nucleotides read TGTGCCAGCGGATACCCACGACCGCGGTCCTACAATAAGCAGTTCTTC.

The genes are TRBV6-4 and TRBJ2-3; 9 positions match TRBD1. The CDR3 loop spans 16 amino acids. The V segment lost 7 bases and the J segment 0 bases; nucleotides outside the gene matches: 8. Germline CDR1 is MRHNA and CDR2 is SNTAGT. The DNA of the CDR3 is TGTGCCAGCACCGACCTCGGGACAGGGAGCACAGATACGCAGTATTTT. This encodes CASTDLGTGSTDTQYF.

J is TRBJ2-2 and V is TRBV5-6, with unresolved D. Per germline, CDR1 SGHDT and CDR2 YYEEEE. Deletions cut 1 base from V and 0 bases from J, with 10 bases between. The CDR3 covers 16 residues. The CDR3 reads CASSLTVRANTGELFF. The DNA for the CDR3 is TGTGCCAGCAGCTTGACCGTACGCGCGAACACCGGGGAGCTGTTTTTT. Together with reference TRBV5-6 and TRBJ2-2, the CDR3 gives the full variable domain: DAGVTQSPTHLIKTRGQQVTLRCSPKSGHDTVSWYQQALGQGPQFIFQYYEEEERQRGNFPDRFSGHQFPNYSSELNVNALLLGDSALYLCASSLTVRANTGELFFGEGSRLTVL.

The J gene is TRBJ1-1, the V gene TRBV23-1; 7 nucleotides align to TRBD1. TRBV23-1 is placed among ORFs of uncertain function. The CDR3 is 16 residues long. V shed 0 bases, J shed 8 bases, and the junction held 12 bases outside the gene matches. In nucleotides, the CDR3 is TGCGCCAGCAGTCAATCACCCGCCGACAGGGTCTCGGAAGCTTTCTTT. Its translation: CASSQSPADRVSEAFF.

CDR3 DNA sequence: TGTGCCAGCAGCCCAGAGGGGGGTTTTGAAAAACTGTTTTTT. The encoded protein is CASSPEGGFEKLFF. V and J are TRBV9 and TRBJ1-4, with D possibly TRBD1 on 6 matching bases. This CDR3 is built from 14 residues. The V end lost 4 bases, the J end lost 7 bases, and 14 bases lay between the germline ends. Germline V gives CDR1 SGDLS, CDR2 YYNGEE.

Written as DNA, the CDR3 is TGCGCCAGCCAAGAGACGTCTCGGGATACGCAGTATTTT. This codes for CASQETSRDTQYF. The chain links TRBV5-1 to TRBJ2-3; D is uncertain. The ends were cut back, 7 bases at V and 6 bases at J, with 15 bases in the middle. Per the germline V gene, CDR1 is SGHRS and CDR2 is YFSETQ. The CDR3 loop spans 13 amino acids.

The chain couples TRBV7-8 to TRBJ2-1; 13 bases match TRBD2. V shed 5 bases, J shed 7 bases, and the junction held 8 bases outside the gene matches. The CDR3 contains 16 residues. The germline V gene encodes CDR1 SGHVS and CDR2 FQNEAQ. CDR3 region: CASSLQTSGRTNEQFF. In DNA form, the CDR3 reads TGTGCCAGCAGCCTACAGACTAGCGGGAGGACTAATGAGCAGTTCTTC.

V usage is TRBV10-3 and J usage is TRBJ2-7, with D perhaps TRBD1 or TRBD2 (7 bases each). Trimming took 10 bases from V and 4 from J, leaving 14 bases between them. Germline assignment: CDR1 ENHRY and CDR2 SYGVKD. CDR3 length: 12 amino acids. CDR3 sequence: CATQGGDYEQYF. CDR3 in DNA: TGTGCCACCCAGGGGGGGGATTACGAGCAGTACTTC.

This chain's CDR3 is CASSVGSSGGTDTQYF. CDR3 coding DNA: TGTGCCAGCAGCGTAGGATCTAGCGGGGGCACAGATACGCAGTATTTT. V usage is TRBV9 and J usage is TRBJ2-3; TRBD2 aligns across 9 bases. There are 16 residues in the CDR3. V shed 0 bases and J 1 base; nucleotides not matched to a gene: 3. The germline V gene has CDR1 SGDLS and CDR2 YYNGEE.

This clone has more than one count but fewer than ten. The J gene is TRBJ1-2, the V gene TRBV6-1, with D possibly TRBD1 on 5 matching bases. V dropped 6 bases and J dropped 4 bases, with 15 bases sitting between them. Germline CDR1 reads MNHNS; CDR2 reads SASEGT. The CDR3 is made up of 14 amino acids. This chain's CDR3 is CASRADGHSYGYTF. The CDR3 DNA reads as TGTGCCAGCAGGGCTGACGGACACAGCTATGGCTACACCTTC.

The chain has TRBV29-1 and TRBJ1-2; D possibly corresponds to TRBD1 (5 bases). Germline V gene data show CDR1 as SQVTM and CDR2 as ANQGSEA. The ends were cut back, 6 bases at V and 4 bases at J, with 12 bases in the middle. The CDR3 is made up of 12 amino acids. The CDR3 region is CSVKDRTYGYTF. The DNA for the CDR3 is TGCAGCGTGAAAGACAGAACCTATGGCTACACCTTC.

This clone was detected once. The V call is TRBV7-2, the J call TRBJ1-1; D ambiguous. Trimming removed 5 bases from V and 11 bases from J, with 12 bases in between. Per germline, CDR1 SGHTA and CDR2 FQGNSA. CDR3 length: 11 residues. CDR3 DNA sequence: TGTGCCAGCAGCCCCCGGTCGGGCGCTTTCTTT. It yields the protein CASSPRSGAFF.

J is TRBJ2-7 and V is TRBV4-1; TRBD2 might be the D (5 bases). Germline assignment: CDR1 MGHRA and CDR2 YSYEKL. This CDR3 comprises 15 residues. Trimming took off 0 bases at V and 1 base at J, with 10 bases between the two ends. The CDR3 region is CASSQDSGESYEQYF. CDR3 DNA: TGCGCCAGCAGCCAAGATTCCGGGGAATCCTACGAGCAGTACTTC.

The chain combines TRBV27 with TRBJ2-2; D remains ambiguous. The V gene's germline CDR1 is MNHEY and CDR2 SMNVEV (reference sequence). This CDR3 has 12 amino acids. Trimming removed 10 bases from V and 5 bases from J, with 11 bases in between. The CDR3 sequence: CATSPGTGELFF. The CDR3 DNA is TGTGCCACAAGTCCCGGGACCGGGGAGCTGTTTTTT.